The clone carrying this TCR beta chain was recorded only once. This sample was included in a study of cytomegalovirus exposure and HLA in healthy donors. Libraries were prepared by immunoSEQ multiplex PCR; TCRdb keeps only in-frame clonotypes and omits some of them. The sample yields 85,000 to 120,000 clones, about 95% seen once. V lost 8 bases and J lost 0; bases outside the gene matches: 7. Germline V gene lookup returns CDR1 MNHNS and CDR2 SASEGT. The CDR3 covers 15 residues. The chain joins TRBV6-1 to TRBJ1-5; TRBD1 agrees at 7 bases. Sequenced input: PBMCs. This TCR was recovered from a young woman in good health and CMV-seronegative. This CDR3 reads CASWEGGYSNQPQHF. The DNA of the CDR3 is TGTGCCAGCTGGGAAGGGGGCTATAGCAATCAGCCCCAGCATTTT.